These T cell receptor beta chains were read from a single sample in a study of response to subunit inactivated influenza vaccine. TCRdb redid the calling of the RT-PCR reads with MiXCR, one entry per CDR3 protein. Of 600,000 to 850,000 distinct CDR3 sequences listed, 12% to 15% are singletons. The source was PBMCs from blood, collected 14 to 15 days before vaccination. These receptors were taken from a man between 45 and 60 years old who received an inactivated influenza vaccine. Each CDR3 is given with its conserved first and last residue. The D gene is left open where the match is weak. Size is stated for part of the rows, as once, few or many counts, or as a class when the clone is expanded.

d_call | clone_size | j_call | v_call | cdr3_aa | cdr3_nt
TRBD2 | . | TRBJ2-2 | TRBV6-2/TRBV6-3 | CASSYGLAGSPGELFF | TGTGCCAGCAGTTACGGGCTAGCGGGATCCCCCGGGGAGCTGTTTTTT
. | . | TRBJ1-2 | TRBV2 | CASSEVGGVDGYTF | TGTGCCAGCAGTGAAGTGGGCGGGGTTGATGGCTACACCTTC
TRBD1 | . | TRBJ2-5 | TRBV20-1 | CSARDPWGTGVQETQYF | TGCAGTGCTAGAGACCCCTGGGGGACAGGGGTGCAAGAGACCCAGTACTTC
TRBD1 | many | TRBJ2-7 | TRBV7-9 | CASSIVGGQVGVEQYF | TGTGCCAGCAGCATAGTGGGGGGACAGGTTGGAGTCGAGCAGTACTTC
TRBD1 | many | TRBJ2-2 | TRBV5-1 | CASSLVPRGPSNTGELFF | TGCGCCAGCAGCTTGGTACCCAGGGGGCCTTCGAACACCGGGGAGCTGTTTTTT
. | many | TRBJ2-3 | TRBV4-1 | CASSQRGVWVTQYF | TGCGCCAGCAGCCAAAGGGGAGTTTGGGTTACGCAGTATTTT
TRBD2 | . | TRBJ2-1 | TRBV20-1 | CSAPVGGLAGGDSLGEQFF | TGCAGTGCACCAGTTGGGGGACTAGCGGGAGGCGATTCATTGGGTGAGCAGTTCTTC
. | many | TRBJ2-3 | TRBV7-8 | CASSSSPPQDTQYF | TGTGCCAGCAGCTCCTCACCCCCGCAAGATACGCAGTATTTT
TRBD2 | . | TRBJ2-7 | TRBV5-1 | CASSLRVSGGYEQYF | TGCGCCAGCAGCTTACGAGTGTCGGGAGGCTACGAGCAGTACTTC
TRBD1 | few | TRBJ2-2 | TRBV10-3 | CAIRRQGSNTGELFF | TGTGCCATCAGGCGACAGGGGTCGAACACCGGGGAGCTGTTTTTT